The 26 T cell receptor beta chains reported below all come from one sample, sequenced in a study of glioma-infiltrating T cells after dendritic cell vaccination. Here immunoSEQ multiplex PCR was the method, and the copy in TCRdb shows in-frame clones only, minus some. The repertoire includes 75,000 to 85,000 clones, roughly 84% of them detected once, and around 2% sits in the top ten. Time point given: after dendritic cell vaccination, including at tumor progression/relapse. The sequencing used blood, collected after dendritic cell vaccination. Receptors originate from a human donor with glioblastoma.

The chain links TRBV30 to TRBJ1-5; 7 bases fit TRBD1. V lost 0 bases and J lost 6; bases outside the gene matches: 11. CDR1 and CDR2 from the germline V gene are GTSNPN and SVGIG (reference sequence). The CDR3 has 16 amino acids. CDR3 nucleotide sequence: TGTGCCTGGAGTGTACGGGGCAGGGGGGTTGTTCAGCCCCAGCATTTT. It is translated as CAWSVRGRGVVQPQHF.

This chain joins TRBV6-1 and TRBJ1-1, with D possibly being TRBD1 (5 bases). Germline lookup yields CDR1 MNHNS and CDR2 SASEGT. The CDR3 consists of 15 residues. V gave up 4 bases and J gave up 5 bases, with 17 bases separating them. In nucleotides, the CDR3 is TGTGCCAGCAGTGGCGGGGTCAGGGTCGGGACTGAAGCTTTCTTT. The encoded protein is CASSGGVRVGTEAFF.

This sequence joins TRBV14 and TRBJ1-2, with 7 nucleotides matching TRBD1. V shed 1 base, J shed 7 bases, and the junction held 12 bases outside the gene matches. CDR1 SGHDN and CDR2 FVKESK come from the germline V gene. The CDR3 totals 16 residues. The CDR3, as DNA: TGTGCCAGCAGCCAAGGCTTACGGGACAGCTTAAGTGGCTACACCTTC. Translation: CASSQGLRDSLSGYTF.

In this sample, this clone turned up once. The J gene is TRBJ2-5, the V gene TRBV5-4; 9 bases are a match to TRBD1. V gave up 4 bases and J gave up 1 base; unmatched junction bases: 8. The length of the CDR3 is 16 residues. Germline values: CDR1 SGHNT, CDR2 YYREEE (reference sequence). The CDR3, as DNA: TGTGCCAGCAGCCGTCCCGGGACAGGGCCCCAAGAGACCCAGTACTTC. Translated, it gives CASSRPGTGPQETQYF.

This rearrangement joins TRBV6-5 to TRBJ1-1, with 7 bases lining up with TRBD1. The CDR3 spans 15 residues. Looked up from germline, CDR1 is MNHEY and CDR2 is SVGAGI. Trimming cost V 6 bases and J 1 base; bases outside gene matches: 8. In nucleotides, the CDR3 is TGTGCCAGCAGCCCTACGGACAGGCCGAACACTGAAGCTTTCTTT. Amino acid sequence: CASSPTDRPNTEAFF.

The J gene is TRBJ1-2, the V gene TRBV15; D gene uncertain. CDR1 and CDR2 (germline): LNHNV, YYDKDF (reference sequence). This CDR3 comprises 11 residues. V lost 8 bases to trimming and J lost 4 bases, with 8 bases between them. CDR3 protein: CATGEGYGYTF. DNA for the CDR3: TGTGCCACCGGGGAGGGCTATGGCTACACCTTC.

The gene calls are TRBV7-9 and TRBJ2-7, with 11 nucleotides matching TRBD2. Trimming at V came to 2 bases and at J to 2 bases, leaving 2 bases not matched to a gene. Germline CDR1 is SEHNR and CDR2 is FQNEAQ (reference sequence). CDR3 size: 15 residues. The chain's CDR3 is CASSLSSGRAYEQYF. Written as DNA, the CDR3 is TGTGCCAGCAGCTTAAGTAGCGGGAGGGCCTACGAGCAGTACTTC. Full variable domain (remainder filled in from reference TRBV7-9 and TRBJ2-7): DTGVSQNPRHKITKRGQNVTFRCDPISEHNRLYWYRQTLGQGPEFLTYFQNEAQLEKSRLLSDRFSAERPKGSFSTLEIQRTEQGDSAMYLCASSLSSGRAYEQYFGPGTRLTVT.

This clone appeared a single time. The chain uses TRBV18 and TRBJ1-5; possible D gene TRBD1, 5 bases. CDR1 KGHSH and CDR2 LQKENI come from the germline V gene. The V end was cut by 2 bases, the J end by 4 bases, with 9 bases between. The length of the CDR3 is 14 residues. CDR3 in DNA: TGTGCCAGCTCACCATCGACAGAAAATCAGCCCCAGCATTTT. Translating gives CASSPSTENQPQHF.

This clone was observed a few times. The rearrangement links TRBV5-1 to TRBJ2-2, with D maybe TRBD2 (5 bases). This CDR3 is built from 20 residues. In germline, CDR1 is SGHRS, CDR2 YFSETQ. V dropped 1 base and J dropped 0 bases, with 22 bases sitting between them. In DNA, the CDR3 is TGCGCCAGCAGCTTGAATCGGTTGGGCACTAGGGTCTCGAACACCGGGGAGCTGTTTTTT. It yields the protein CASSLNRLGTRVSNTGELFF.

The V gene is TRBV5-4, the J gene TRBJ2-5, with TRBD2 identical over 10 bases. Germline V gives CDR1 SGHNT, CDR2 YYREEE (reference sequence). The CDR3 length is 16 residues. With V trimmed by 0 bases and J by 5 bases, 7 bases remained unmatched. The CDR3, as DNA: TGTGCCAGCAGCTTGGCCATTACTAGCGGGGCTGAGACCCAGTACTTC. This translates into CASSLAITSGAETQYF.

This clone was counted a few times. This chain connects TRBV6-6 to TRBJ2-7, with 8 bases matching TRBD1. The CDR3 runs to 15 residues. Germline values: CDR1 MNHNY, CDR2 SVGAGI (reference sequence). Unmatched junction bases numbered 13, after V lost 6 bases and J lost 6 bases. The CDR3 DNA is TGTGCCAGCAGCTGGTCCGGGACAGGTTTGGCCGAGCAGTACTTC. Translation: CASSWSGTGLAEQYF.

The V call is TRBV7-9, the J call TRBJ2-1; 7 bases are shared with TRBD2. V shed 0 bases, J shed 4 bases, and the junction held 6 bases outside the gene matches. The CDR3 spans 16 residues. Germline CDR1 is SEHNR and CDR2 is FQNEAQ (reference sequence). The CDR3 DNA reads TGTGCCAGCAGCTTAGCGCGTTACGGGAGGTACAATGAGCAGTTCTTC. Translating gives CASSLARYGRYNEQFF.

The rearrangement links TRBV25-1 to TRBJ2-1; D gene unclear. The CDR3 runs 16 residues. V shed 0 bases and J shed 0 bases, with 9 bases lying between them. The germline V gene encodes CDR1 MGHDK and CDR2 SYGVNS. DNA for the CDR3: TGTGCCAGCAGTGAATACAGCGCGAGCTCCTACAATGAGCAGTTCTTC. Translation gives CASSEYSASSYNEQFF.

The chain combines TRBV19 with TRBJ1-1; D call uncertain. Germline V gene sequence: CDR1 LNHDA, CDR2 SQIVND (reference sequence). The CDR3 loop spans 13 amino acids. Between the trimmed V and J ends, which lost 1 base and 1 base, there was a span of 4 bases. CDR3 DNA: TGTGCCAGTAGTATAGGAGGGAACACTGAAGCTTTCTTT. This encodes CASSIGGNTEAFF. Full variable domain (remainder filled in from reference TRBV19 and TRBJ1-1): DGGITQSPKYLFRKEGQNVTLSCEQNLNHDAMYWYRQDPGQGLRLIYYSQIVNDFQKGDIAEGYSVSREKKESFPLTVTSAQKNPTAFYLCASSIGGNTEAFFGQGTRLTVV.

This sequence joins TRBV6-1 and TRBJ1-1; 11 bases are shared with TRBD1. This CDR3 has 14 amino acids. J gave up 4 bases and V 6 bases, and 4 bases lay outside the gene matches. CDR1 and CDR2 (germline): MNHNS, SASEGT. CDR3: CASRSGQGGTEAFF. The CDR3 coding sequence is TGTGCCAGCAGATCGGGACAGGGGGGCACTGAAGCTTTCTTT.

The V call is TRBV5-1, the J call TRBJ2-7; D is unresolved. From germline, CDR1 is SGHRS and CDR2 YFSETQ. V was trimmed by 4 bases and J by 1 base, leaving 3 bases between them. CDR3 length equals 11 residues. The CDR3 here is CASSPSYEQYF. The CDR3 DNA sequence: TGCGCCAGCAGCCCTTCCTACGAGCAGTACTTC.

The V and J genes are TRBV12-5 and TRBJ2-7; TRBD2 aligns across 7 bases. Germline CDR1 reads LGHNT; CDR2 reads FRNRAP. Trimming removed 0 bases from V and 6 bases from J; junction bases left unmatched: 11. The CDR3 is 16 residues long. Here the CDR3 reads CASGLVLGGGVGEQYF. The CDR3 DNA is TGTGCTAGTGGTTTGGTACTGGGTGGGGGGGTTGGCGAGCAGTACTTC.

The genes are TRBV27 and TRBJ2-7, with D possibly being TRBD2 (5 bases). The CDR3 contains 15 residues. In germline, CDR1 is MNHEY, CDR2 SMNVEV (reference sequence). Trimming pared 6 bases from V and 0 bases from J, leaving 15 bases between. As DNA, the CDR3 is TGTGCCAGCAGGCGCATGGGAGCCGACTCCTACGAGCAGTACTTC. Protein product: CASRRMGADSYEQYF.

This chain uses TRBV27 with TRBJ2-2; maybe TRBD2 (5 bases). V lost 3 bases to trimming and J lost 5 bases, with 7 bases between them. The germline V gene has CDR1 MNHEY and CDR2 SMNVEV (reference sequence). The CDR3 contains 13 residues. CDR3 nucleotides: TGTGCCAGCAGTTTCGGGGTGACCGGGGAGCTGTTTTTT. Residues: CASSFGVTGELFF.

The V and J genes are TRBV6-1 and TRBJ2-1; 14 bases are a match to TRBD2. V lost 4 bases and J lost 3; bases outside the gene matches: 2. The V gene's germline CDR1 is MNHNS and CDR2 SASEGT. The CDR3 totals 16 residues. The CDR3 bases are TGTGCCAGCAGTGGACTAGCGGGAGGGCTCTACAATGAGCAGTTCTTC. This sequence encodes CASSGLAGGLYNEQFF.

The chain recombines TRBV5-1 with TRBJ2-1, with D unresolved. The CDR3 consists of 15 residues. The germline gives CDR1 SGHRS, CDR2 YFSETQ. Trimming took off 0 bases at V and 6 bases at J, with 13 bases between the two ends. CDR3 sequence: CASSLEPQSRNEQFF. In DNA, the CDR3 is TGCGCCAGCAGCTTGGAACCCCAGTCCCGCAATGAGCAGTTCTTC.

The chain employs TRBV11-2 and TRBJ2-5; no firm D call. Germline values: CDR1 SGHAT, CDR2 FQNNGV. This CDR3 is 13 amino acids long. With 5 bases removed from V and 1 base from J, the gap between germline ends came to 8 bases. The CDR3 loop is CASSLNIQETQYF. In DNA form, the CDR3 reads TGTGCCAGCAGCCTTAATATCCAAGAGACCCAGTACTTC.

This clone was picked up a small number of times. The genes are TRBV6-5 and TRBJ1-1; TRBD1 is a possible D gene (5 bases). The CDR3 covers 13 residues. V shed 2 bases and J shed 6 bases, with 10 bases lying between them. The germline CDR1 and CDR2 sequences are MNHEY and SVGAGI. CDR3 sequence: CASSYEGGAEAFF. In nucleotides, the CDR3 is TGTGCCAGCAGTTACGAAGGAGGGGCTGAAGCTTTCTTT.

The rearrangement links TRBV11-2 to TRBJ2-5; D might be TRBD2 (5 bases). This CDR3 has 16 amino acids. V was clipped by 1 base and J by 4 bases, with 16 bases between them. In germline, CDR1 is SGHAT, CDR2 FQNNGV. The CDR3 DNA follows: TGTGCCAGCAGCTTAGGAGGAGGTGGCGGTCTAGAGACCCAGTACTTC. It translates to CASSLGGGGGLETQYF.

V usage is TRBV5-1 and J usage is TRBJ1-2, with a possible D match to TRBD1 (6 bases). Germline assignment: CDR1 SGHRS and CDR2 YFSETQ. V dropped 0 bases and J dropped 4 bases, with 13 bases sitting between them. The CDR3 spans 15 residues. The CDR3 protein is CASSLDGGSSYGYTF. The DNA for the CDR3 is TGCGCCAGCAGCTTGGATGGGGGCTCAAGCTATGGCTACACCTTC.

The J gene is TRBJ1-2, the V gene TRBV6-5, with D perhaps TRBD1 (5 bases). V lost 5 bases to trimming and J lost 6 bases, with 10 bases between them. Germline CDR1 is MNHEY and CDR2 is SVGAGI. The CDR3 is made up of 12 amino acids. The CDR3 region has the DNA TGTGCCAGCAGTGAATCAGGGAATGGCTACACCTTC. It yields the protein CASSESGNGYTF.